This T cell receptor (beta chain) was captured by sequencing in a study of T cells in Graves' hyperthyroidism and ophthalmopathy. About the research overall: Blood from the periphery was taken at initial diagnosis, before any treatment.

The CDR3 regions of TCR beta were amplified from RNA transcripts. A first-round RT-PCR of the TCR CDR3 used the HTBI primer set. TCRdb recomputed calls from the multiplex PCR reads with MiXCR, one row per CDR3 protein. Among about 300,000 distinct CDR3 sequences, around 19% were seen once, and the ten largest hold approximately 37%. The CDR3 loop spans 13 amino acids. Germline CDR1 and CDR2: DFQATT and SNEGSKA (reference sequence). With 6 bases removed from V and 2 bases from J, the gap between germline ends came to 11 bases. Based on clinical symptoms, serum thyroxine and TRAb, thyroid ultrasound and orbital computed tomography, diagnoses were reached.

This sequence was found in a man aged 50 to 60 with Graves' ophthalmopathy. Sequenced sample: blood. The genes are TRBV20-1 and TRBJ2-1, with D tentatively TRBD2 (5 bases). The CDR3 nucleotides are TGCAGTGCAGTAGCGTCGGCCTACAATGAGCAGTTCTTC. Its translation: CSAVASAYNEQFF.